The rows below give T cell receptor beta chains drawn from one sample of a study of T cell clusters in autoimmune cytopenias. TCRdb re-called the multiplex PCR reads; one entry per CDR3 protein, DNA not given. The listing contains roughly 5,000 distinct CDR3 sequences. These data were likewise used in another study, on T cell repertoires in aging, cancer and after chemotherapy.

The material sequenced was peripheral blood. The receptors were gathered from a human donor in good health. The CDR3 runs from the conserved cysteine through the conserved F or W. Some rows mark clone size as missing; the rest say once, few, many or name a class of expanded clone.

V	size	J	CDR3
TRBV19	medium-sized	TRBJ2-7	CASSNPSGLSYEQYF
TRBV27	.	TRBJ1-2	CASRDSGVNGYTF
TRBV18	.	TRBJ2-7	CASSPGPVSQEQYF
TRBV18	medium-sized	TRBJ2-2	CASSRPDSRTGELFF
TRBV6-5	.	TRBJ2-1	CASRGGGANPRDNEQFF
TRBV5-6	.	TRBJ1-1	CASSLATGEAFF
TRBV21-1	medium-sized	TRBJ2-2	CASSKDWEPHPGELFF
TRBV27	medium-sized	TRBJ2-7	CASSLGNRDYEQYF
TRBV27	.	TRBJ1-3	CASSPVGNSGNTIYF
TRBV5-1	.	TRBJ2-3	CASSFDTTGLDTQYF
TRBV6-5	medium-sized	TRBJ2-6	CASSLAPGQGAPGANVLTF
TRBV19	medium-sized	TRBJ2-3	CASSIGQLLSTDTQYF
TRBV6-1	medium-sized	TRBJ2-2	CASRRTGNTGELFF
TRBV12-3/TRBV12-4	.	TRBJ1-2	CASSWDSFYGYTF
TRBV20-1	.	TRBJ2-5	CSAREDYEETQYF
TRBV24-1	.	TRBJ1-2	CATSEHDRDGYTF
TRBV6-5	.	TRBJ1-2	CASSFLPQRKGGYTF
TRBV6-5	medium-sized	TRBJ2-7	CASMRSWEQYF
TRBV5-5	.	TRBJ2-1	CASSLRTSGGLEQFF
TRBV6-5	.	TRBJ2-7	CASSYKPGQGFLEQYF
TRBV19	medium-sized	TRBJ2-2	CASSIARGGNTGELFF
TRBV29-1	large	TRBJ2-3	CSVEDGTDTQYF
TRBV29-1	large	TRBJ2-7	CSVTGEWGYEQYF
TRBV19	medium-sized	TRBJ1-5	CASSGESNQPQHF
TRBV6-5	medium-sized	TRBJ2-3	CASREERGTQYF
TRBV6-1	.	TRBJ1-3	CASKRAGGNTIYF
TRBV10-3	medium-sized	TRBJ2-1	CAIRWTSSDEQFF
TRBV6-2/TRBV6-3	medium-sized	TRBJ2-5	CASSYSEQGGETQYF
TRBV27	medium-sized	TRBJ2-3	CASSSRRRGLAGGQDSDTQYF
TRBV19	medium-sized	TRBJ1-6	CASSVQTGGGNSPLHF
TRBV27	medium-sized	TRBJ1-6	CASSVGGRPSPLHF
TRBV7-9	.	TRBJ2-3	CASSLAVGFGTDTQYF
TRBV6-6	.	TRBJ1-2	CASDNQGGRGGYTF
TRBV27	.	TRBJ2-7	CASSFSGSSYEQYF
TRBV19	medium-sized	TRBJ2-2	CASSIARMHTGELFF
TRBV18	.	TRBJ2-7	CASSPRVEQYF
TRBV6-4	medium-sized	TRBJ2-3	CASSPGGTDTQYF
TRBV5-6	.	TRBJ2-2	CASSLPGTGGNGELFF
TRBV12-3/TRBV12-4	.	TRBJ1-2	CASSLGLRKGYTF
TRBV5-4	.	TRBJ1-6	CASSPGRQGASPLHF
TRBV5-4	medium-sized	TRBJ1-2	CASSPPDNYGYTF
TRBV7-6	medium-sized	TRBJ1-2	CASSPSTANYGYTF
TRBV27	medium-sized	TRBJ2-7	CASSLGQGEQYF
TRBV6-2/TRBV6-3	medium-sized	TRBJ2-2	CASSYSWDISVGELFF
TRBV5-4	.	TRBJ2-1	CASSSPGGRNEQFF
TRBV27	medium-sized	TRBJ2-5	CASSPAGGQETQYF
TRBV5-5	.	TRBJ1-2	CASSFNGYGYTF